This TCR beta chain was identified in a study of blood T cell repertoires in COVID-19. Study-level background: Researchers got acute and convalescent COVID-19 samples from the United States, Italy and Spain. From T cells, B-cell-depleted T cells, or PBMCs came the material, which was cDNA or gDNA.

In the source study's methods: Nucleated cell counts were estimated from reference gene primer amplification. Only in-frame clones appear in the TCRdb table, and some are missing; sequencing was by immunoSEQ multiplex PCR. The V and J calls and clone size come from that table; D and trimming were worked out from the DNA. The sample has about 440,000 clones, about 89% seen once. Sample: peripheral blood. This clonotype originated in a woman aged 25 to 39 with acute or convalescent COVID-19.

CDR3 DNA: TGTGCCAGCAGCGACAGGGGCCACGAGCAGTACTTC. It specifies CASSDRGHEQYF. The chain carries TRBV7-9 and TRBJ2-7; 8 bases agree with TRBD1. The germline gives CDR1 SEHNR, CDR2 FQNEAQ (reference sequence). The CDR3 sequence is 12 residues long. Unmatched junction bases numbered 2, after V lost 5 bases and J lost 5 bases.